Sequencing of this T cell receptor beta chain was carried out in a study of blood T cell repertoires in COVID-19. Study context: The United States, Italy and Spain were the sources of the acute and convalescent COVID-19 samples.

This clone came up a few times. The repertoire was sequenced with immunoSEQ multiplex PCR; TCRdb's copy has only in-frame clones and lacks some. This table has 130,000 or so clones, approximately 87% appearing once. The CDR3 loop spans 18 amino acids. Trimming shortened V by 3 bases and J by 3 bases, and 19 bases separated the two germline ends. From germline, CDR1 is SGHDT and CDR2 YYEEEE. Sequencing input: peripheral blood. The V and J genes are TRBV5-6 and TRBJ1-6; D is unresolved. This receptor was taken from a man aged 45 to 65 with active COVID-19. The CDR3 is CASSSRPGLGFYNSPLHF. The CDR3 region has the DNA TGTGCCAGCAGCTCCCGTCCCGGGTTAGGTTTCTATAATTCACCCCTCCACTTT.